The TCR beta chain described here comes from a study of blood T cell repertoires in COVID-19. On the study more broadly: PBMCs, B-cell-depleted T cells, or T cells were the source of the cDNA or gDNA that made up the material.

Enrollment of patients from Seattle took place during active infection, with longitudinal follow-up. V was clipped by 3 bases and J by 5 bases; unmatched bases: 6. CDR1 GTSNPN and CDR2 SVGIG come from the germline V gene (reference sequence). CDR3 size: 14 residues. Methods used by the authors: Counts of nucleated cells, estimated from reference gene primer amplification, were obtained. Produced via immunoSEQ multiplex PCR; TCRdb's table is partial and in-frame only. V and J calls and clone size are as listed in that table; D and trimming were resolved from the DNA. The sample has some 200,000 clones, 94% seen once.

The chain uses TRBV30 and TRBJ1-1; TRBD1 matches at 10 bases. The receptor was isolated from a man aged 25-45 years with COVID-19, enrolled during active disease. Sample: peripheral blood. CDR3 loop: CAWRGWTGGTEAFF. The CDR3 region has the DNA TGTGCCTGGAGGGGTTGGACAGGGGGAACTGAAGCTTTCTTT. The whole variable domain, filled in from reference TRBV30 and TRBJ1-1, reads SQTIHQWPATLVQPVGSPLSLECTVEGTSNPNLYWYRQAAGRGLQLLFYSVGIGQISSEVPQNLSASRPQDRQFILSSKKLLLSDSGFYLCAWRGWTGGTEAFFGQGTRLTVV.